The present TCR beta chain was sequenced within a study of blood T cell repertoires in COVID-19. Looking at the study overall: Whether acute or convalescent, the COVID-19 samples came from the United States, Italy and Spain. The analysed material was cDNA or gDNA that came from T cells, B-cell-depleted T cells, or PBMCs.

Per the original data handling: Amplification of reference gene primers provided the estimated nucleated cell counts. Here immunoSEQ multiplex PCR was the method, and the copy in TCRdb shows in-frame clones only, minus some. V, J and clone size derive from that table, while D and trimming were established from the DNA sequence. Among 140,000 to 150,000 clones, over 70% were seen once, and the ten largest hold over 8.5%. The sequence was obtained from a man between 50 and 59 years old with active or convalescent COVID-19. Specimen: peripheral blood.

The CDR3 nucleotides read TGTGCCACCAGTGATCTTGGCCGATCGCGGAGGGGCCAAGAGACCCAGTACTTC. Its protein is CATSDLGRSRRGQETQYF. The V gene is TRBV24-1, the J gene TRBJ2-5; D is perhaps TRBD2 (6 bases). V lost 3 bases, J lost 1 base, and 20 bases lay in between. There are 18 residues in the CDR3. Germline V lookup: CDR1 KGHDR, CDR2 SFDVKD.